One and the same sample provided the 5 T cell receptor beta chains below, sequenced in a study of blood T cell repertoires in COVID-19. The data were produced by immunoSEQ multiplex PCR, yet TCRdb's version contains in-frame clones alone and is incomplete. The data show 100,000 to 120,000 clones, with 65% to 90% seen just once and more than 4% held by the top ten. Sequenced sample: peripheral blood. The receptors here all came from a man aged 50-60 years with acute or convalescent COVID-19.

The CDR3 region has the DNA TGTGCCAGCAGCCCGGGGACTAGCGGGGGTTGGGATACGCAGTATTTT. This gives the protein CASSPGTSGGWDTQYF. The V gene is TRBV5-8, the J gene TRBJ2-3; 14 bases line up with TRBD2. CDR3 size: 16 residues. Germline V CDR1 and CDR2: SGHTS, YDEGEE. The V segment lost 4 bases and the J segment 6 bases; nucleotides outside the gene matches: 7. Complete variable domain (other parts from reference TRBV5-8 and TRBJ2-3): EAGVTQSPTHLIKTRGQQATLRCSPISGHTSVYWYQQALGLGLQFLLWYDEGEERNRGNFPPRFSGRQFPNYSSELNVNALELEDSALYLCASSPGTSGGWDTQYFGPGTRLTVL.

The genes are TRBV10-2 and TRBJ1-2; D perhaps matches TRBD1 (6 bases). This CDR3 spans 12 amino acids. V was pared by 8 bases and J by 3 bases, with 10 bases between. The germline V gene has CDR1 WSHSY and CDR2 SAAADI. Here the CDR3 DNA reads TGCGCCAGCGGGGGCGCGGACTATGGCTACACCTTC. Its translation: CASGGADYGYTF.

The rearrangement joins TRBV27 to TRBJ1-1; tentative D call: TRBD1 (6 bases). V lost 7 bases and J 0 bases, leaving 12 bases between the germline ends. This CDR3 comprises 14 residues. The V gene's germline CDR1 is MNHEY and CDR2 SMNVEV (reference sequence). CDR3 nucleotides: TGTGCCAGCATGAGGGGGGGTATGAACACTGAAGCTTTCTTT. Translating it yields CASMRGGMNTEAFF.

This chain connects TRBV5-5 to TRBJ2-2; the match to TRBD1 covers 9 bases. The CDR3 has 19 amino acids. Germline V CDR1 and CDR2: SGHKS, YYEKEE (reference sequence). V gave up 2 bases and J gave up 0 bases; unmatched junction bases: 11. In DNA form, the CDR3 reads TGTGCCAGCAGCTTAAGGACAGGGGTTGGTAATTCGAACACCGGGGAGCTGTTTTTT. Its protein product is CASSLRTGVGNSNTGELFF.

J is TRBJ2-3 and V is TRBV28; 8 bases line up with TRBD2. Trimming cost V 3 bases and J 0 bases; bases outside gene matches: 8. The CDR3 loop spans 17 amino acids. CDR1 MDHEN and CDR2 SYDVKM come from the germline V gene. CDR3 sequence: CASSFVREGPSTDTQYF. In DNA, the CDR3 is TGTGCCAGCAGTTTTGTTCGGGAGGGCCCTAGCACAGATACGCAGTATTTT. The full variable domain, completed using reference TRBV28 and TRBJ2-3, is DVKVTQSSRYLVKRTGEKVFLECVQDMDHENMFWYRQDPGLGLRLIYFSYDVKMKEKGDIPEGYSVSREKKERFSLILESASTNQTSMYLCASSFVREGPSTDTQYFGPGTRLTVL.